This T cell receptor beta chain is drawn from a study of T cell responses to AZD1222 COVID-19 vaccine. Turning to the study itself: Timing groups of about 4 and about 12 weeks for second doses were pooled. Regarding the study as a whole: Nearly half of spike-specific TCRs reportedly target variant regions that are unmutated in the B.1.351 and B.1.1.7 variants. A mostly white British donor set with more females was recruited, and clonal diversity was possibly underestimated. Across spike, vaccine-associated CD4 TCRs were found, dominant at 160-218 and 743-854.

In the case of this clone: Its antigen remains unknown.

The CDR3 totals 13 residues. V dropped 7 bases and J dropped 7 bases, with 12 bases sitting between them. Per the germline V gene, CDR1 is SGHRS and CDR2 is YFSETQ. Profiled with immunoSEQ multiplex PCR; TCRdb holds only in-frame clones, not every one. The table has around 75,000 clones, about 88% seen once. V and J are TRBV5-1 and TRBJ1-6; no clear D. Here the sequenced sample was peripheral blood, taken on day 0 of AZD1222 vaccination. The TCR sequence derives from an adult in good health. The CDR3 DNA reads TGCGCCAGCGCGTTAGGGTACAATTCACCCCTCCACTTT. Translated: CASALGYNSPLHF.